This passage covers 29 T cell receptor beta chains from one sample sequenced in a study of TIL therapy for anti-PD-1-resistant metastatic lung cancer. Documented time point: pre-treatment sample, taken before nivolumab and TIL therapy. The tumor samples were excised metastases, mostly pleural nodules or supraclavicular lymph nodes. The immunoSEQ assay was v3. Libraries were prepared by immunoSEQ multiplex PCR; TCRdb keeps only in-frame clonotypes and omits some of them. The sample holds about 13,000 clones; 66% are singletons and the top ten take approximately 9%. Sequenced here: tumor tissue, sampled at baseline. These TCRs come from a woman aged 25-80 years with non-small cell lung cancer.

The V gene is TRBV4-2, the J gene TRBJ1-4, with 7 nucleotides matching TRBD1. The CDR3 totals 15 residues. Per the germline V gene, CDR1 is LGHNA and CDR2 is YNFKEQ. J lost 0 bases, V lost 5 bases, and 3 bases had no gene match. This CDR3 reads CASSSDRTTNEKLFF. The CDR3 region has the DNA TGTGCCAGCAGCTCGGACAGGACAACTAATGAAAAACTGTTTTTT.

The chain employs TRBV7-9 and TRBJ2-5; 9 bases fit TRBD2. CDR1 is SEHNR, CDR2 FQNEAQ, per germline (reference sequence). The CDR3 is 17 residues long. Trimming removed 7 bases from V and 0 bases from J; junction bases left unmatched: 12. The CDR3 DNA reads as TGTGCCAGCACCCCGGGGTTCACTAGCGGGTACCAAGAGACCCAGTACTTC. Protein: CASTPGFTSGYQETQYF.

The chain carries TRBV6-5 and TRBJ1-2; D gene uncertain. Looked up from germline, CDR1 is MNHEY and CDR2 is SVGAGI. The V end was cut by 6 bases, the J end by 7 bases, with 15 bases between. This CDR3 is 13 amino acids long. In nucleotides, the CDR3 is TGTGCCAGCAGATCCTCCCCGTCGGGTGGCTACACCTTC. This codes for CASRSSPSGGYTF.

This chain joins TRBV7-6 and TRBJ2-3; the match to TRBD2 covers 11 bases. Trimming at V came to 4 bases and at J to 7 bases, leaving 10 bases not matched to a gene. Per the germline V gene, CDR1 is SGHVS and CDR2 is FNYEAQ. The CDR3 is 16 amino acids. The CDR3 is CASSSVSSGGRYTQYF. Written as DNA, the CDR3 is TGTGCCAGCAGCTCCGTGTCTAGCGGGGGGCGATATACGCAGTATTTT.

The V and J genes are TRBV27 and TRBJ2-1; tentatively, D is TRBD1 or TRBD2 (5 bases each). V dropped 2 bases and J dropped 5 bases, with 13 bases sitting between them. This CDR3 is built from 15 residues. Germline V gene lookup returns CDR1 MNHEY and CDR2 SMNVEV (reference sequence). The CDR3 loop is CASSLGASTHNEQFF. CDR3 DNA sequence: TGTGCCAGCAGTTTAGGGGCTAGCACTCACAATGAGCAGTTCTTC.

The chain is built from TRBV10-2 and TRBJ1-2; D ambiguous. CDR3 size: 13 residues. Germline assignment: CDR1 WSHSY and CDR2 SAAADI. The V gene lost 4 bases and the J gene lost 4 bases, with 10 bases spanning the gap. The CDR3 nucleotides read TGCGCCAGCAGTGTAAAGGGAGGCTATGGCTACACCTTC. It specifies CASSVKGGYGYTF.

Only a few counts were recorded for this clone. The J gene is TRBJ1-2, the V gene TRBV9, with 7 bases aligning to TRBD1. After removal of 8 bases from V and 0 bases from J, the junction contained 19 bases not matched to a gene. Looked up from germline, CDR1 is SGDLS and CDR2 is YYNGEE. The CDR3 loop spans 18 amino acids. The CDR3 DNA is TGTGCCAGGAGTACGGCACAACTGGGGGACAGAGCTAACTATGGCTACACCTTC. It is translated as CARSTAQLGDRANYGYTF.

The sample holds one count of this clone. The rearrangement uses TRBV11-2 and TRBJ1-1; 7 nucleotides agree with TRBD1. The trim removed 2 bases at V and 0 bases at J, leaving 6 bases unmatched. CDR3 length equals 16 residues. The germline CDR1 and CDR2 sequences are SGHAT and FQNNGV. The CDR3 region has the DNA TGTGCCAGCAGCTTAAGGTTTGGGACAGTGAACACTGAAGCTTTCTTT. This codes for CASSLRFGTVNTEAFF. Together with reference TRBV11-2 and TRBJ1-1, the CDR3 gives the full variable domain: EAGVAQSPRYKIIEKRQSVAFWCNPISGHATLYWYQQILGQGPKLLIQFQNNGVVDDSQLPKDRFSAERLKGVDSTLKIQPAKLEDSAVYLCASSLRFGTVNTEAFFGQGTRLTVV.

V usage is TRBV27 and J usage is TRBJ2-5; D gene uncertain. This CDR3 contains 12 residues. Deletions cut 8 bases from V and 5 bases from J, with 12 bases between. The germline gives CDR1 MNHEY, CDR2 SMNVEV (reference sequence). The DNA for the CDR3 is TGTGCCAGCGGAATCTTCGGGGAGACCCAGTACTTC. This encodes CASGIFGETQYF.

The V and J genes are TRBV6-6 and TRBJ2-1; 9 nucleotides align to TRBD2. Unmatched junction bases numbered 1, after V lost 2 bases and J lost 2 bases. CDR1 and CDR2 (germline): MNHNY, SVGAGI (reference sequence). The CDR3 loop spans 15 amino acids. In DNA, the CDR3 is TGTGCCAGCAGTTACCGACTAGCGGCCTACAATGAGCAGTTCTTC. Translated, it gives CASSYRLAAYNEQFF.

The V and J genes are TRBV27 and TRBJ2-1, with D uncertain. The V end was cut by 1 base, the J end by 5 bases, with 12 bases between. The CDR3 has 15 residues. Per the germline V gene, CDR1 is MNHEY and CDR2 is SMNVEV (reference sequence). The CDR3 sequence is CASSLLLDGDNEQFF. In DNA form, the CDR3 reads TGTGCCAGCAGTTTATTGCTAGACGGAGACAATGAGCAGTTCTTC.

The chain recombines TRBV27 with TRBJ2-7, with D maybe TRBD2 (5 bases). V lost 5 bases, J lost 0 bases, and 14 bases lay in between. This CDR3 contains 15 residues. CDR1 and CDR2 from the germline V gene are MNHEY and SMNVEV (reference sequence). The CDR3 nucleotides are TGTGCCAGCAGTCCCAACCCGAGCGGCTCCTACGAGCAGTACTTC. It yields the protein CASSPNPSGSYEQYF.

Remarks on this clone: Other DNA sequences of this sample code for an identical CDR3. This chain links TRBV14 with TRBJ2-3, with D perhaps matching TRBD2 (5 bases). The V and J ends lost 1 base and 2 bases respectively, with 7 bases between them. The CDR3 covers 14 residues. Germline V lookup: CDR1 SGHDN, CDR2 FVKESK. The CDR3 DNA sequence: TGTGCCAGCAGCCAAGGGAGGCACACAGATACGCAGTATTTT. Protein sequence: CASSQGRHTDTQYF.

The rearrangement uses TRBV11-2 and TRBJ1-2; unclear D gene. CDR1 is SGHAT, CDR2 FQNNGV, per germline. V was cut by 0 bases and J by 2 bases, with 10 bases left in between. The CDR3 loop spans 15 amino acids. CDR3 sequence reads: CASSLDWSQNYGYTF. CDR3 sequence (DNA): TGTGCCAGCAGCTTAGATTGGAGTCAAAACTATGGCTACACCTTC.

This clone showed up just once. V and J are TRBV2 and TRBJ2-7, with 13 bases identical to TRBD2. Trimming removed 8 bases from V and 9 bases from J; junction bases left unmatched: 7. CDR1 SNHLY and CDR2 FYNNEI come from the germline V gene. This CDR3 has 13 residues. The CDR3: CASLGLAGAGQYF. In nucleotides, the CDR3 is TGTGCCAGCCTAGGACTAGCGGGGGCCGGGCAGTACTTC.

This clone is labeled as large. V is TRBV7-2 and J is TRBJ2-6, with D perhaps matching TRBD2 (6 bases). CDR1 is SGHTA, CDR2 FQGNSA, per germline. This CDR3 is built from 16 residues. V lost 5 bases and J 0 bases, leaving 11 bases between the germline ends. The DNA for the CDR3 is TGTGCCAGCAGCGTTAGCGGATTCTCTGGGGCCAACGTCCTGACTTTC. Residues: CASSVSGFSGANVLTF.

V gene TRBV15 combines with J gene TRBJ2-7; D possibly corresponds to TRBD2 (6 bases). The CDR3 consists of 16 residues. Trimming removed 3 bases from V and 0 bases from J, with 15 bases in between. Germline V gene lookup returns CDR1 LNHNV and CDR2 YYDKDF (reference sequence). The CDR3 sequence is CATSRSYGGNSYEQYF. The CDR3 DNA is TGTGCCACCAGCAGGTCCTACGGGGGAAACTCCTACGAGCAGTACTTC.

A few counts support this clone. V usage is TRBV7-9 and J usage is TRBJ2-1, with D possibly TRBD2 on 5 matching bases. CDR1 is SEHNR and CDR2 is FQNEAQ in the germline V gene (reference sequence). The CDR3 contains 16 residues. Trimming took off 5 bases at V and 0 bases at J, with 14 bases between the two ends. This CDR3 reads CASSLDPGSSYNEQFF. Written as DNA, the CDR3 is TGTGCCAGCAGCCTCGATCCGGGGAGCTCCTACAATGAGCAGTTCTTC.

The rearrangement joins TRBV7-8 to TRBJ1-3; unclear D gene. The CDR3 is 14 amino acids. V was pared by 4 bases and J by 4 bases, with 11 bases between. Germline V gene sequence: CDR1 SGHVS, CDR2 FQNEAQ. CDR3 sequence reads: CASSWAAAGNTIYF. The DNA for the CDR3 is TGTGCCAGCAGCTGGGCGGCAGCGGGAAACACCATATATTTT.

This clone was seen a handful of times. This chain joins TRBV5-1 and TRBJ1-6; D unclear. From germline, CDR1 is SGHRS and CDR2 YFSETQ. The CDR3 contains 14 residues. V dropped 0 bases and J dropped 9 bases, with 10 bases sitting between them. The CDR3 loop is CASSLEYGSSPLHF. For the CDR3, the DNA is TGCGCCAGCAGCTTGGAGTATGGGAGTTCACCCCTCCACTTT. Combining the CDR3 with reference TRBV5-1 and TRBJ1-6 gives the whole variable domain KAGVTQTPRYLIKTRGQQVTLSCSPISGHRSVSWYQQTPGQGLQFLFEYFSETQRNKGNFPGRFSGRQFSNSRSEMNVSTLELGDSALYLCASSLEYGSSPLHFGNGTRLTVT.

The rearrangement uses TRBV7-6 and TRBJ2-3, with 8 bases identical to TRBD2. Unmatched junction bases numbered 9, after V lost 3 bases and J lost 1 base. The CDR3 has 17 amino acids. CDR1 and CDR2 (germline): SGHVS, FNYEAQ. The DNA of the CDR3 is TGTGCCAGCAGCTTCAACCTAGCGGGTGGGGGCACAGATACGCAGTATTTT. Translating gives CASSFNLAGGGTDTQYF.

This rearrangement joins TRBV6-5 to TRBJ2-7; 9 positions agree with TRBD1. The CDR3 has 14 residues. CDR1 and CDR2 (germline): MNHEY, SVGAGI. With 4 bases clipped from V and 0 bases from J, the junction kept 1 base outside the gene matches. The CDR3 is CASSWDRDSYEQYF. CDR3 DNA: TGTGCCAGCAGTTGGGACAGGGACTCCTACGAGCAGTACTTC.

The chain recombines TRBV7-6 with TRBJ2-2, with 9 bases that match TRBD2. Germline trimming cut 2 bases from V and 11 bases from J; bases unmatched to any gene: 6. This CDR3 has 14 amino acids. Germline-derived CDR1 and CDR2 are SGHVS and FNYEAQ. This CDR3 reads CASSLLSGSRELFF. The CDR3 DNA reads as TGTGCCAGCAGCTTACTTAGCGGGAGTAGAGAGCTGTTTTTT.

The rearrangement joins TRBV10-3 to TRBJ2-1, with TRBD2 identical over 8 bases. The V gene end was trimmed by 6 bases and the J gene end by 7 bases; junction bases not matched to a gene: 17. Germline V gene data show CDR1 as ENHRY and CDR2 as SYGVKD. The CDR3 has 17 amino acids. This chain's CDR3 is CAISNFEGLASVNEQFF. The CDR3 nucleotides read TGTGCCATCAGCAACTTTGAAGGACTAGCATCCGTTAATGAGCAGTTCTTC.

CDR3 DNA sequence: TGTGCCAGCAGCTTAGCGGGGGTATCTGAGCAGTTCTTC. It codes for CASSLAGVSEQFF. The chain carries TRBV7-6 and TRBJ2-1; D possibly uses TRBD1 or TRBD2 (5 bases each). Trimming shortened V by 0 bases and J by 9 bases, and 9 bases separated the two germline ends. The CDR3 runs 13 residues. The germline CDR1 and CDR2 sequences are SGHVS and FNYEAQ. The entire variable domain, with the rest obtained from reference TRBV7-6 and TRBJ2-1, is as follows: GAGVSQSPRYKVTKRGQDVALRCDPISGHVSLYWYRQALGQGPEFLTYFNYEAQQDKSGLPNDRFSAERPEGSISTLTIQRTEQRDSAMYRCASSLAGVSEQFFGPGTRLTVL.

The CDR3 reads CASSLRQENIQYF. CDR3 in DNA: TGTGCCAGCAGCTTGCGGCAGGAAAACATTCAGTACTTC. The chain has TRBV5-5 and TRBJ2-4; D remains unclear. The germline gives CDR1 SGHKS, CDR2 YYEKEE (reference sequence). The length of the CDR3 is 13 residues. The V gene lost 1 base and the J gene lost 5 bases, with 7 bases spanning the gap.

This sequence joins TRBV2 and TRBJ1-4; D not resolved. Trimming removed 8 bases at V and 7 bases at J, with 14 bases between. This CDR3 has 13 amino acids. Germline CDR1 SNHLY, CDR2 FYNNEI. CDR3 protein: CASRPFASEKLFF. In DNA form, the CDR3 reads TGTGCCAGCCGGCCTTTCGCGAGTGAAAAACTGTTTTTT.

The V call is TRBV5-6, the J call TRBJ2-7; TRBD2 is a possible D gene (6 bases). The V end lost 6 bases, the J end lost 3 bases, and 19 bases lay between the germline ends. Germline-derived CDR1 and CDR2 are SGHDT and YYEEEE. This CDR3 contains 15 residues. The CDR3 here is CASTSSGPQVYEQYF. Here the CDR3 DNA reads TGTGCCAGCACTTCAAGCGGGCCTCAGGTCTACGAGCAGTACTTC. Full variable domain (missing parts from reference TRBV5-6 and TRBJ2-7): DAGVTQSPTHLIKTRGQQVTLRCSPKSGHDTVSWYQQALGQGPQFIFQYYEEEERQRGNFPDRFSGHQFPNYSSELNVNALLLGDSALYLCASTSSGPQVYEQYFGPGTRLTVT.

By share of the sample, this clone is medium-sized. The CDR3: CASNGGRGYNEQFF. DNA for the CDR3: TGTGCCAGCAATGGGGGTCGGGGTTACAATGAGCAGTTCTTC. The chain uses TRBV2 and TRBJ2-1, with D perhaps given as TRBD1 or TRBD2 (5 bases each). The ends were cut back, 7 bases at V and 4 bases at J, with 14 bases in the middle. The germline gives CDR1 SNHLY, CDR2 FYNNEI. The CDR3 has 14 amino acids.